This T cell receptor beta chain is from a study of T cell responses to AZD1222 COVID-19 vaccine. Study results and limitations: At 160-218 and 743-854, vaccine-associated CD4 TCRs were dominant, and they spanned spike.

Assay: immunoSEQ multiplex PCR; the TCRdb copy retains only in-frame clones and omits some. Here the sample spans over 130,000 clones, around 90% being singletons. A word on this clone: No antigen is known for it.

This clonotype was sampled from an adult who received the AZD1222 COVID-19 vaccine. The sample here was peripheral blood, taken 28 days after the second AZD1222 dose.

CDR3 DNA sequence: TGTGCCAGCAGTCAAGTAGAGGGAGGCCCCGCCTACGAGCAGTACTTC. Translation gives CASSQVEGGPAYEQYF. The rearrangement uses TRBV25-1 and TRBJ2-7, with a tentative D call TRBD2 (6 bases). CDR1 is MGHDK and CDR2 is SYGVNS in the germline V gene. Trimming removed 5 bases at V and 2 bases at J, with 19 bases between. The CDR3 covers 16 residues.